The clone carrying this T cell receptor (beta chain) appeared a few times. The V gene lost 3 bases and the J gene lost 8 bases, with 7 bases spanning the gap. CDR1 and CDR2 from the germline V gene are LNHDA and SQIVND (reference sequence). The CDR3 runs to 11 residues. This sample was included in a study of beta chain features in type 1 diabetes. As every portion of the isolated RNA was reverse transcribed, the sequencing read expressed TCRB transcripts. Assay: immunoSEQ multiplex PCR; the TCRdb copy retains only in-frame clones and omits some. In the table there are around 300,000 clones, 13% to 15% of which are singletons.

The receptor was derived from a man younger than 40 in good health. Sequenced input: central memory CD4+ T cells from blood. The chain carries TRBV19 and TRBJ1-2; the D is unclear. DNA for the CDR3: TGTGCCAGTAGTATTAATTGGGGCTACACCTTC. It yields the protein CASSINWGYTF.